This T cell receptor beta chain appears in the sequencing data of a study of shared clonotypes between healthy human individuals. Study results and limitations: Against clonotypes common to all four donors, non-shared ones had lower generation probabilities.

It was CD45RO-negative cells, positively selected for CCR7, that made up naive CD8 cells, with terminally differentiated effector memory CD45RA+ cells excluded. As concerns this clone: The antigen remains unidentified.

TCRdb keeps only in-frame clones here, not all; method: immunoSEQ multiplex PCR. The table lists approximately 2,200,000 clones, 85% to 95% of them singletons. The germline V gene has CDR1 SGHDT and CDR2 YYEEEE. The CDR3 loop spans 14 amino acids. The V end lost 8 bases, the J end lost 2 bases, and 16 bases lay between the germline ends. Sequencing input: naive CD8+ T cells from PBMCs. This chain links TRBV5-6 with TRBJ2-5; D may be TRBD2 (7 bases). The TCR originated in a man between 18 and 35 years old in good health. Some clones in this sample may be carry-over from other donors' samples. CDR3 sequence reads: CASQSGGWQETQYF. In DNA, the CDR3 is TGTGCCAGTCAATCGGGGGGCTGGCAAGAGACCCAGTACTTC.